The rows below give T cell receptor beta chains drawn from one sample of a study of T cells after yellow fever vaccination. TCRdb re-called the 5' RACE reads through MiXCR, storing one row per CDR3 protein. In the table there are over 250,000 distinct CDR3 sequences, 4.1% of which are singletons. Specimen: PBMCs, collected 5 days after the yellow fever booster vaccination. Receptors originate from a man between 18 and 29 years old who received the YFV17D yellow fever vaccine. The CDR3 runs from the conserved cysteine through the conserved F or W. The D gene is left open where the match is weak. Rows may omit the clone size; those that give it use once, few, many or a size class.

TRBD1	TRBV12-3/TRBV12-4	TRBJ1-6	many	CASSSQGARNSPLHF	TGTGCCAGCAGTTCACAGGGGGCGAGGAATTCACCCCTCCACTTT
TRBD2	TRBV5-4	TRBJ2-2	few	CASSPGTGTSRGRTGELFF	TGTGCCAGCAGCCCCGGAACCGGGACTAGCAGGGGGAGGACCGGGGAGCTGTTTTTT
TRBD1	TRBV25-1	TRBJ2-5	many	CASSGWNRGQETQYF	TGTGCCAGCAGCGGATGGAACAGGGGGCAAGAGACCCAGTACTTC
.	TRBV20-1	TRBJ1-1	many	CSATREPHNTEAFF	TGCAGTGCTACCCGGGAGCCCCATAACACTGAAGCTTTCTTT
.	TRBV30	TRBJ1-1	few	CAWSVGMNTEAFF	TGTGCCTGGAGTGTCGGGATGAACACTGAAGCTTTCTTT
TRBD1	TRBV5-1	TRBJ2-7	few	CASSLGTGGPLHEQYF	TGCGCCAGCAGCTTGGGGACAGGGGGCCCTCTGCACGAGCAGTACTTC
TRBD1	TRBV7-7	TRBJ2-5	.	CASSPGQGGKTQYF	TGTGCCAGCAGCCCAGGACAGGGAGGAAAGACCCAGTACTTC
.	TRBV5-6	TRBJ2-3	.	CASSLGGQVHDF	TGTGCCAGCAGCTTGGGCGGGCAGGTACACGATTTT
TRBD2	TRBV7-6	TRBJ2-4	.	CASSSGGENIQYF	TGTGCCAGCAGCTCGGGGGGGGAAAACATTCAGTACTTC
.	TRBV5-1	TRBJ2-3	few	CASTLLGPDTQYF	TGCGCCAGCACCCTCCTAGGTCCAGATACGCAGTATTTT
TRBD1	TRBV5-1	TRBJ2-3	few	CASTGQGIDTQYF	TGCGCCAGCACGGGACAGGGGATAGATACGCAGTATTTT
TRBD2	TRBV6-6	TRBJ2-5	.	CASKPGLVQETQYF	TGTGCCAGCAAACCGGGACTAGTACAGGAGACCCAGTACTTC
TRBD2	TRBV7-3	TRBJ2-5	many	CASSFDGGVIETQYF	TGTGCCAGCAGCTTTGACGGGGGGGTGATAGAGACCCAGTACTTC
TRBD1	TRBV7-9	TRBJ1-4	few	CASSLGTGEKLFF	TGTGCCAGCAGCTTAGGGACAGGAGAAAAACTGTTTTTT
TRBD1	TRBV25-1	TRBJ2-2	.	CASSDGQGATGELFF	TGTGCCAGCAGTGACGGACAGGGGGCGACCGGGGAGCTGTTTTTT
.	TRBV7-2	TRBJ1-6	.	CASSLAGGIDSPLHF	TGTGCCAGCAGCTTAGCGGGGGGTATCGATTCACCCCTCCACTTT
.	TRBV4-1	TRBJ1-3	.	CASSQGEVSGNTIYF	TGCGCCAGCAGCCAAGGGGAAGTGTCTGGAAACACCATATATTTT
.	TRBV5-1	TRBJ1-2	many	CASIRDPTFNYGYTF	TGCGCCAGCATAAGGGATCCTACCTTCAACTATGGCTACACCTTC
TRBD2	TRBV9	TRBJ2-3	many	CASSSASGGADTQYF	TGTGCCAGCAGCTCGGCTAGCGGGGGTGCAGATACGCAGTATTTT
.	TRBV20-1	TRBJ1-1	few	CSARGLIMNTEAFF	TGCAGTGCTAGGGGGCTGATTATGAACACTGAAGCTTTCTTT
.	TRBV6-6	TRBJ2-2	.	CASSQAIGGELFF	TGTGCCAGCAGCCAGGCAATTGGCGGGGAGCTGTTTTTT
.	TRBV6-5	TRBJ2-7	many	CASSYRVSGGREQYF	TGTGCCAGCAGTTACCGGGTGTCAGGGGGGCGCGAGCAGTACTTC
.	TRBV19	TRBJ1-1	.	CASSITAGTEAFF	TGTGCCAGTAGTATAACGGCAGGCACCGAAGCTTTCTTT
TRBD2	TRBV7-3	TRBJ2-3	.	CATSSGGADTQYF	TGTGCCACCTCTAGCGGGGGGGCAGATACGCAGTATTTT
TRBD2	TRBV7-9	TRBJ2-6	.	CASSLARGAAGFSSGANVLTF	TGTGCCAGCAGCTTAGCGCGGGGGGCCGCAGGGTTTTCGTCTGGGGCCAACGTCCTGACTTTC
.	TRBV7-6	TRBJ2-2	.	CASSLRDRRVTRELFF	TGTGCCAGCAGCTTACGGGACCGAAGGGTTACCCGGGAGCTGTTTTTT
.	TRBV5-1	TRBJ2-7	many	CASSLDGQTYEQYF	TGCGCCAGCAGCTTGGACGGCCAGACCTACGAGCAGTACTTC
.	TRBV14	TRBJ2-5	many	CASSQAGPRGTQYF	TGTGCCAGCAGCCAAGCCGGCCCACGGGGGACCCAGTACTTC
TRBD2	TRBV28	TRBJ2-1	.	CASRGGDSYNEQFF	TGTGCCAGCAGGGGGGGGGACTCCTACAATGAGCAGTTCTTC
TRBD1	TRBV5-1	TRBJ2-7	many	CASSTIGQGIHEQYF	TGCGCCAGCAGCACCATAGGACAGGGCATCCACGAGCAGTACTTC
TRBD2	TRBV5-1	TRBJ2-3	many	CASSRGPGLATNTQYF	TGCGCCAGCAGCCGAGGACCGGGACTAGCAACAAATACGCAGTATTTT
TRBD2	TRBV28	TRBJ2-2	many	CAIPRVAGDTGELFF	TGTGCCATCCCCCGAGTGGCGGGGGACACCGGGGAGCTGTTTTTT
.	TRBV4-1	TRBJ2-1	few	CASSHLPGNEQFF	TGCGCCAGCAGCCATCTACCCGGCAATGAGCAGTTCTTC
.	TRBV25-1	TRBJ1-3	.	CASSEIGRGGNTIYF	TGTGCCAGCAGTGAGATCGGGCGAGGCGGAAACACCATATATTTT
.	TRBV7-2	TRBJ2-5	many	CASSSQSGRETQYF	TGTGCCAGCAGCTCTCAGTCGGGCAGAGAGACCCAGTACTTC
.	TRBV6-6	TRBJ2-5	.	CASTRTDRETQYF	TGTGCCAGCACCCGGACAGATCGAGAGACCCAGTACTTC
.	TRBV6-2/TRBV6-3	TRBJ2-5	many	CASSYSGTTGTQYF	TGTGCCAGCAGTTACTCCGGGACAACAGGGACCCAGTACTTC
.	TRBV7-2	TRBJ1-2	few	CASSPGGGAGNGYTF	TGTGCCAGCAGCCCCGGGGGCGGAGCGGGGAATGGCTACACCTTC
.	TRBV29-1	TRBJ2-3	many	CSVEVDTQYF	TGCAGCGTTGAAGTAGATACGCAGTATTTT
.	TRBV7-3	TRBJ1-6	many	CASSHGTWNSPLHF	TGTGCCAGCAGTCATGGGACGTGGAATTCACCCCTCCACTTT
TRBD1	TRBV5-1	TRBJ1-1	many	CASSRGQPNTEAFF	TGCGCCAGCAGCCGGGGACAGCCGAACACTGAAGCTTTCTTT
TRBD2	TRBV6-5	TRBJ2-3	few	CASSSMTSGGPGTQYF	TGTGCCAGCAGTTCCATGACTAGCGGGGGGCCAGGGACGCAGTATTTT
.	TRBV20-1	TRBJ2-7	few	CSARDLDICSYEQYF	TGCAGTGCTAGAGATTTGGACATCTGCTCCTACGAGCAGTACTTC
.	TRBV6-5	TRBJ1-1	.	CASSSGGGVRAFF	TGTGCCAGCAGTTCCGGGGGGGGCGTGAGGGCTTTCTTT
.	TRBV5-6	TRBJ2-7	many	CASTNRDGSYEQYF	TGTGCCAGCACAAACCGGGACGGCTCCTACGAGCAGTACTTC
TRBD2	TRBV2	TRBJ2-2	few	CASRVPSGPKGELFF	TGTGCCAGCAGGGTTCCTAGCGGGCCTAAGGGGGAGCTGTTTTTT
TRBD2	TRBV7-2	TRBJ2-5	many	CASRRRGAGETQYF	TGTGCCAGCAGGCGGCGGGGGGCCGGAGAGACCCAGTACTTC